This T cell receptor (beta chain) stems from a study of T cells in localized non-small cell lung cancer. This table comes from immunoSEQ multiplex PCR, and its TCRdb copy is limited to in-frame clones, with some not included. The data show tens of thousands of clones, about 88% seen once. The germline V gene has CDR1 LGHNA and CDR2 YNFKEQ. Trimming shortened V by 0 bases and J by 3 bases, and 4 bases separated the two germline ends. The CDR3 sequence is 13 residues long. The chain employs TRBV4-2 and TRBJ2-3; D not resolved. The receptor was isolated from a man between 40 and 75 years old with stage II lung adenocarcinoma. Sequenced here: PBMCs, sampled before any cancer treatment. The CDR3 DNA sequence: TGTGCCAGCAGCCAAGAGGGGACAGATACGCAGTATTTT. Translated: CASSQEGTDTQYF.